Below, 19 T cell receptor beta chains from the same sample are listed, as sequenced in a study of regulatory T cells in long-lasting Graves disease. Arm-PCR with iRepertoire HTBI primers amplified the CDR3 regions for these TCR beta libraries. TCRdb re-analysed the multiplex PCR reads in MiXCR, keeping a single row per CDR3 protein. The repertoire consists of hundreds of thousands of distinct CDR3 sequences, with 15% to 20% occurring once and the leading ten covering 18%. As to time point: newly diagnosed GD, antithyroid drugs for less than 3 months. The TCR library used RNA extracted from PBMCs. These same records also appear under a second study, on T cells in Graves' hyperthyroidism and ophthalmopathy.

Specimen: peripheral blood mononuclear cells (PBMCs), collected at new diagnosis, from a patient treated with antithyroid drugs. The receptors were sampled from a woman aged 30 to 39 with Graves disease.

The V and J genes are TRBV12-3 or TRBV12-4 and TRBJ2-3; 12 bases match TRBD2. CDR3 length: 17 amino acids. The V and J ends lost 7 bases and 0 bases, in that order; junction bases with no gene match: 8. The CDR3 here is CASTFGTSGPSTDTQYF. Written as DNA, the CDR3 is TGTGCCAGCACCTTCGGGACTAGCGGGCCTAGCACAGATACGCAGTATTTT.

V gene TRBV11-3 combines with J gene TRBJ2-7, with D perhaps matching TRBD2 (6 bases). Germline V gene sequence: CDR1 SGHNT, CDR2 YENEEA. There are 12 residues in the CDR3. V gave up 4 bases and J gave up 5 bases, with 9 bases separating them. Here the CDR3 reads CASSSPGDEQYF. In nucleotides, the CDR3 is TGTGCCAGCAGCTCACCGGGGGACGAGCAGTACTTC.

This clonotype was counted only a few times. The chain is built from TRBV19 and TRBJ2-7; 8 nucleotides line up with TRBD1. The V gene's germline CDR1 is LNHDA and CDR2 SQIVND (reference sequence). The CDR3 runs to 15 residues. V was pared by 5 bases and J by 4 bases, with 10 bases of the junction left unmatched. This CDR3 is CASSLNDRGGYEQYF. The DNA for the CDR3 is TGTGCCAGTAGTCTTAACGACAGGGGTGGATACGAGCAGTACTTC.

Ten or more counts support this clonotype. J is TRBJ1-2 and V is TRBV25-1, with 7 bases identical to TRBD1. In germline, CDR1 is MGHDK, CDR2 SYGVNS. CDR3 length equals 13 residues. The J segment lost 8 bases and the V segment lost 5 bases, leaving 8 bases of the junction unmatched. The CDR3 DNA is TGTGCCAGCAGTAACGGACAGGCGTGGGGCTACACCTTC. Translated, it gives CASSNGQAWGYTF.

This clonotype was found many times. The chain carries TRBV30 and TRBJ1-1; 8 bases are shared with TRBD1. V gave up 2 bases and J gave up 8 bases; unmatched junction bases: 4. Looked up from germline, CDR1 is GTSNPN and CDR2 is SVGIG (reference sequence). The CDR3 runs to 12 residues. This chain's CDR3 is CAWSTGGIEAFF. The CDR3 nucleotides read TGTGCCTGGAGTACAGGGGGGATCGAAGCTTTCTTT.

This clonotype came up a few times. Here the CDR3 DNA reads TGTGCCAGCGGTGGCGGGTCCGAGCAGTACTTC. The encoded protein is CASGGGSEQYF. The chain links TRBV2 to TRBJ2-7; D might be TRBD2 (5 bases). V shed 8 bases and J shed 6 bases, with 11 bases lying between them. Per germline, CDR1 SNHLY and CDR2 FYNNEI. The CDR3 length is 11 residues.

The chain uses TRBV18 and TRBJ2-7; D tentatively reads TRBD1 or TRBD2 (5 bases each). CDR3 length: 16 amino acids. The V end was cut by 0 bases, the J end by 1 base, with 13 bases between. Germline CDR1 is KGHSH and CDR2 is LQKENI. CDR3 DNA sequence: TGTGCCAGCTCACCACCGGGGGTAAGGGAATCCTACGAGCAGTACTTC. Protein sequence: CASSPPGVRESYEQYF.

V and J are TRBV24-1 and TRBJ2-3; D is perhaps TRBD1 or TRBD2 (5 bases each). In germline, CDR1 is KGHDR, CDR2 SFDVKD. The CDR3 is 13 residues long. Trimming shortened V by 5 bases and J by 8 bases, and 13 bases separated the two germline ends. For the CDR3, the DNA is TGTGCCACCAGTGCTGGGGGAATTGGTACGCAGTATTTT. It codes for CATSAGGIGTQYF.

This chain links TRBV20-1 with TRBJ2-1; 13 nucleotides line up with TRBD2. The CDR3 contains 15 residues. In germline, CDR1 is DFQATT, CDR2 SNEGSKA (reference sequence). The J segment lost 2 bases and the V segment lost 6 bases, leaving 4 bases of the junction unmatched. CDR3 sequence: CSARTSGRPYNEQFF. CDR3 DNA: TGCAGTGCCAGGACTAGCGGGAGACCCTACAATGAGCAGTTCTTC.

The CDR3 region is CSAPQTSGTYEQYF. As DNA, the CDR3 is TGCAGTGCTCCTCAGACTAGCGGTACCTACGAGCAGTACTTC. The chain has TRBV20-1 and TRBJ2-7; 9 positions agree with TRBD2. From germline, CDR1 is DFQATT and CDR2 SNEGSKA (reference sequence). The J segment lost 2 bases and the V segment lost 5 bases, leaving 7 bases of the junction unmatched. This CDR3 has 14 amino acids.

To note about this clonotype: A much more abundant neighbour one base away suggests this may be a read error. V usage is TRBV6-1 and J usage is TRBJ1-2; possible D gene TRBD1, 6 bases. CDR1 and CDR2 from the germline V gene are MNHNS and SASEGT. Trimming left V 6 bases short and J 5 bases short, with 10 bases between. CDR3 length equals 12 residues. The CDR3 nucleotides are TGTGCCAGCAGCCGACAGGAATATGGCTACACCTTC. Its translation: CASSRQEYGYTF.

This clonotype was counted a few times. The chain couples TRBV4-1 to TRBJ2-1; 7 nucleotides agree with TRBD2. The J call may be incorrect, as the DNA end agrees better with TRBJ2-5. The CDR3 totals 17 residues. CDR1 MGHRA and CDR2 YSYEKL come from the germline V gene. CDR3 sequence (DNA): TGCGCCAGCAGCCAACTCCGGCGGGAGATCGGGGGAGAGACCCAGTACTTC. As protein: CASSQLRREIGGETQYF.

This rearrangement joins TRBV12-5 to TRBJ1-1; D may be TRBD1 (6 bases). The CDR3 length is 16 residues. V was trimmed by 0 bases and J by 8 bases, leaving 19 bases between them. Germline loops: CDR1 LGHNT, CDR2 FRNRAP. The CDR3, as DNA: TGTGCTAGTGGTTTGGTATTAGGGGGGGGTCGTGGAGAAGCTTTCTTT. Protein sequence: CASGLVLGGGRGEAFF.

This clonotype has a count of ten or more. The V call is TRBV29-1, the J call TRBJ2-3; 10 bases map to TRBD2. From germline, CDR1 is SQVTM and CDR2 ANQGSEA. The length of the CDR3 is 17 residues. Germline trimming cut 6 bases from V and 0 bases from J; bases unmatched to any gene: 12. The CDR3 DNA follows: TGCAGCGTGCCCGGAGCGGGAGGGCCCTCGAGCACAGATACGCAGTATTTT. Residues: CSVPGAGGPSSTDTQYF.

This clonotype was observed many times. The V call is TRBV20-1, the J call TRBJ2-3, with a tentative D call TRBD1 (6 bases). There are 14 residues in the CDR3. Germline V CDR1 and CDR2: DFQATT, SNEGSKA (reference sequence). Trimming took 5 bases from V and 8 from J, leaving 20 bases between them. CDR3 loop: CSAEGVWPAGTQYF. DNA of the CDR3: TGCAGTGCTGAGGGGGTATGGCCCGCCGGTACGCAGTATTTT.

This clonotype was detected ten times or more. The CDR3 nucleotides read TGCAGTGCTAGAGATGTTAAAGAAGGGACACTGAACACTGAAGCTTTCTTT. Translation: CSARDVKEGTLNTEAFF. This sequence joins TRBV20-1 and TRBJ1-1, with D possibly TRBD1 on 6 matching bases. With 0 bases removed from V and 0 bases from J, the gap between germline ends came to 17 bases. Germline CDR1 DFQATT, CDR2 SNEGSKA (reference sequence). The CDR3 runs to 17 residues.

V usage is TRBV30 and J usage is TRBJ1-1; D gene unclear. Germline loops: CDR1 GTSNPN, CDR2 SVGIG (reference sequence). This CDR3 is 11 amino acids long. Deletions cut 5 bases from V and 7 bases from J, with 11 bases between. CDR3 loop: CAWSGSYEAFF. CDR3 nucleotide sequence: TGTGCCTGGTCCGGGAGCTATGAAGCTTTCTTT.

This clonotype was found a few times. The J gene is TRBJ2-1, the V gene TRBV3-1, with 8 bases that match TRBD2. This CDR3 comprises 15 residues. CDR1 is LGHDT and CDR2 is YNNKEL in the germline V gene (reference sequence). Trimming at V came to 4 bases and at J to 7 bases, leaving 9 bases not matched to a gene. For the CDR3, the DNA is TGTGCCAGCAGCCGGGATAGCGGGAAGAGGAATGAGCAGTTCTTC. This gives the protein CASSRDSGKRNEQFF.

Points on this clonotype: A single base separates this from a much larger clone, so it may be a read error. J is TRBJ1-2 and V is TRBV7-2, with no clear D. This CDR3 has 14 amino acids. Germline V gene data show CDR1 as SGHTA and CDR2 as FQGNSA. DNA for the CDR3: TGTGCCAGCAGCTTAGATTATCAGGAACCGGGCTACATCTTC. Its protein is CASSLDYQEPGYIF.